Sequencing of this T cell receptor beta chain was carried out in a study of blood T cell repertoires in COVID-19. In its sample, this clone was seen once. Method: immunoSEQ multiplex PCR; TCRdb's copy keeps in-frame clones and lacks some. The data contain 200,000 to 250,000 clones, 86% of them singletons. The receptor was derived from a woman aged 50 to 65 in a cohort exposed to, infected with or recovered from COVID-19 (not recorded which). Sequencing input: PBMCs or T cells enriched from blood (not recorded which).

CDR3 loop: CATSRGANTGELFF. In DNA, the CDR3 is TGTGCCACCAGCAGAGGAGCGAACACCGGGGAGCTGTTTTTT. The chain carries TRBV15 and TRBJ2-2; D is undetermined. V lost 1 base to trimming and J lost 0 bases, with 3 bases between them. Germline V gene lookup returns CDR1 LNHNV and CDR2 YYDKDF (reference sequence). The CDR3 totals 14 residues.